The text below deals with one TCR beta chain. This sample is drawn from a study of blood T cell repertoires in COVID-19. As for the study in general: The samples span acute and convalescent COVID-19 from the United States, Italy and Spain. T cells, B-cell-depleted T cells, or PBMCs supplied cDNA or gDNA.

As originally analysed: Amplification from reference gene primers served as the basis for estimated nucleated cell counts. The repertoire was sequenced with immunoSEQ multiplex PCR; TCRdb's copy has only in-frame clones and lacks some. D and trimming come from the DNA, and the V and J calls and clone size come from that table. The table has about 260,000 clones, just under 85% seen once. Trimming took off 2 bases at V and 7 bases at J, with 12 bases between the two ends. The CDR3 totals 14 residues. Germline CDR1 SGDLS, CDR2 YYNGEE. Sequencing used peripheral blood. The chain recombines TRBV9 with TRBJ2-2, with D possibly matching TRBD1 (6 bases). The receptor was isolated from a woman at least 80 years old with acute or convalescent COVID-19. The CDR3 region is CASSVVGAGGELFF. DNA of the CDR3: TGTGCCAGCAGCGTCGTGGGGGCGGGCGGGGAGCTGTTTTTT.